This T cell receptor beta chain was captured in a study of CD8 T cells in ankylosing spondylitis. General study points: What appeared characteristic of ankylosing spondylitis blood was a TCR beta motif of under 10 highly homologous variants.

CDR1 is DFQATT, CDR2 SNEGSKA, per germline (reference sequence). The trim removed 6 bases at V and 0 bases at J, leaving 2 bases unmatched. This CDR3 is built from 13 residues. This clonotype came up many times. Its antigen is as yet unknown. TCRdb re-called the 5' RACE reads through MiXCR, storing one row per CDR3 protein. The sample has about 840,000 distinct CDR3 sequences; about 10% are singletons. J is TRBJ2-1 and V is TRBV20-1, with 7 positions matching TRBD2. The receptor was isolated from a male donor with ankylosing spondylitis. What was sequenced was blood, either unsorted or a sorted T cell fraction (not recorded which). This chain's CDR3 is CSAASGSYNEQFF. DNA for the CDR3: TGCAGTGCCGCTAGCGGCTCCTACAATGAGCAGTTCTTC.